The clone carrying this T cell receptor (beta chain) has ten or more counts. This sample is part of a study of regulatory T cells in long-lasting Graves disease. Assembly of TCR beta libraries relied on iRepertoire HTBI primers together with Arm-PCR of CDR3 regions. TCRdb re-derived calls from the multiplex PCR reads in MiXCR, one entry per CDR3 protein. Of 300,000 to 500,000 distinct CDR3 sequences detected, less than 25% appear once; the ten largest clones hold around 21%. Documented time point: persistent/refractory GD, antithyroid drugs over 5 years with positive TRAb. Making the TCR library involved RNA that had been extracted from PBMCs. The source material was peripheral blood mononuclear cells (PBMCs), sampled when the disease was refractory, from a patient treated with antithyroid drugs. This sequence originates from a female donor with Graves disease.

The CDR3 loop reads CASSVEQGLSPLHF. The CDR3 DNA reads TGTGCCAGCAGCGTAGAACAGGGGTTATCACCCCTCCACTTT. The gene calls are TRBV9 and TRBJ1-6, with TRBD1 matching 7 bases. Unmatched junction bases numbered 4, after V lost 0 bases and J lost 10 bases. CDR1 and CDR2 (germline): SGDLS, YYNGEE. The CDR3 sequence is 14 residues long.